This entry describes one TCR beta chain. The antigen is not known. Measured with immunoSEQ multiplex PCR; TCRdb has only the in-frame clones, and not every one. The data hold about 130,000 clones, with around 81% observed a single time. The data derive from a study of radiation and T cells in renal cell carcinoma. Findings and limits, study-wide: In blood, top tumor clones expanded by 2 weeks, shrinking by 4. Pretreatment tumor biopsies were lacking, so baseline clonotypes are unknown.

This CDR3 region has 15 residues. Looked up from germline, CDR1 is MNHEY and CDR2 is SVGAGI. The V and J ends lost 6 bases and 4 bases, in that order; junction bases with no gene match: 11. Regarding time point: blood 2 weeks post-SBRT. Treatment here: 15 Gy SBRT to primary tumor, nephrectomy 4 weeks later. The sequencing used blood, collected from a patient whose treatment included radiotherapy and nephrectomy. The V and J genes are TRBV6-5 and TRBJ1-2; 7 nucleotides match TRBD1. This sequence was found in a man aged 45-65 years with renal cell carcinoma. This CDR3 reads CASSLRTGGTYGYTF. CDR3 nucleotide sequence: TGTGCCAGCAGCCTTAGGACAGGTGGGACCTATGGCTACACCTTC.